This TCR beta chain was recovered during a study of cytomegalovirus exposure and HLA in healthy donors. General observations from the study: Later analysis suggested links between common viral pathogens and several top significant clusters.

This clone has a handful of counts. Its matching antigen is unknown. V lost 0 bases, J lost 2 bases, and 8 bases lay in between. This CDR3 comprises 14 residues. Per germline, CDR1 SGDLS and CDR2 YYNGEE. The PCR used 60 Vbeta and 13 Jbeta primers. Only in-frame clones appear in the TCRdb table, and some are missing; sequencing was by immunoSEQ multiplex PCR. There are about 110,000 clones in the sample; approximately 70% occur only once, and roughly 8.4% lies in the top ten. The origin of this receptor is a young man in good health and CMV-seropositive. The chain employs TRBV9 and TRBJ1-2; a possible D gene is TRBD1 (5 bases). The sequenced sample was PBMCs. DNA for the CDR3: TGTGCCAGCAGCGTAGGGGGCAGGAACTATGGCTACACCTTC. It specifies CASSVGGRNYGYTF.